These 9 T cell receptor beta chains originate from one sample sequenced in a study of T cell clones after liver transplantation. The protocol was immunoSEQ multiplex PCR, while the TCRdb copy is restricted to in-frame clones and leaves out a portion. The sample consists of tens of thousands of clones, roughly 83% of them appearing once. The material was CD4+ T cells from blood, obtained at the 22-month timepoint. Receptor source: a human patient who received a liver transplant. The graft donor may be the source of some T cells.

The J gene is TRBJ1-5, the V gene TRBV5-1, with a weak D call TRBD1 (5 bases). Germline V CDR1 and CDR2: SGHRS, YFSETQ. The CDR3 consists of 14 residues. The V gene lost 0 bases and the J gene lost 2 bases, with 6 bases spanning the gap. CDR3 sequence (DNA): TGCGCCAGCAGCTTGGTGGGGGGCAATCAGCCCCAGCATTTT. Translating gives CASSLVGGNQPQHF.

The chain joins TRBV2 to TRBJ1-6; 10 bases align to TRBD1. CDR3 length: 15 amino acids. The junction had 8 bases not matched to a gene; V was cut back by 4 bases and J by 11 bases. Germline-derived CDR1 and CDR2 are SNHLY and FYNNEI. The CDR3 coding sequence is TGTGCCAGCAGTGTAGGGGGACAGGGGAGGACACCCCTCCACTTT. This gives the protein CASSVGGQGRTPLHF.

The rearrangement links TRBV4-3 to TRBJ1-3, with TRBD1 as a possible D gene (6 bases). The CDR3 loop spans 15 amino acids. Looked up from germline, CDR1 is LGHNA and CDR2 is YSLEER. V was shortened by 6 bases and J by 4 bases, with 16 bases between the two germline ends. The CDR3, as DNA: TGCGCCAGCAGTCGACTCCTGACAGGCGGAAACACCATATATTTT. Translation gives CASSRLLTGGNTIYF.

The chain carries TRBV11-2 and TRBJ1-2, with 9 bases lining up with TRBD1. CDR1 and CDR2 from the germline V gene are SGHAT and FQNNGV. The CDR3 consists of 17 residues. The V and J ends lost 0 bases and 2 bases, in that order; junction bases with no gene match: 7. CDR3 amino acids: CASSLDLIGTGNYGYTF. CDR3 nucleotides: TGTGCCAGCAGCTTAGATCTAATAGGGACAGGGAACTATGGCTACACCTTC.

V is TRBV2 and J is TRBJ1-3; D unresolved. The CDR3 runs to 14 residues. Germline assignment: CDR1 SNHLY and CDR2 FYNNEI. Trimming left V 4 bases short and J 0 bases short, with 7 bases between. CDR3 sequence reads: CASSVGLSGNTIYF. The CDR3 region has the DNA TGTGCCAGCAGTGTCGGGCTCTCTGGAAACACCATATATTTT.

The chain has TRBV2 and TRBJ2-1; tentatively, D is TRBD1 (7 bases). CDR1 SNHLY and CDR2 FYNNEI come from the germline V gene. The ends were cut back, 6 bases at V and 3 bases at J, with 12 bases in the middle. CDR3 size: 14 residues. CDR3 sequence: CASRTQGGYNEQFF. As DNA, the CDR3 is TGTGCCAGCAGAACCCAGGGGGGCTACAATGAGCAGTTCTTC.

The rearrangement links TRBV7-6 to TRBJ2-2, with D uncertain. Trimming left V 2 bases short and J 0 bases short, with 4 bases between. The germline CDR1 and CDR2 sequences are SGHVS and FNYEAQ. The CDR3 sequence is 14 residues long. The CDR3 sequence: CASSLKSNTGELFF. The CDR3 DNA reads as TGTGCCAGCAGCTTAAAATCGAACACCGGGGAGCTGTTTTTT. The entire variable domain, with the rest obtained from reference TRBV7-6 and TRBJ2-2, is as follows: GAGVSQSPRYKVTKRGQDVALRCDPISGHVSLYWYRQALGQGPEFLTYFNYEAQQDKSGLPNDRFSAERPEGSISTLTIQRTEQRDSAMYRCASSLKSNTGELFFGEGSRLTVL.

This clone was detected only once. This chain connects TRBV19 to TRBJ1-3, with D possibly being TRBD1 (6 bases). Trimming removed 6 bases at V and 0 bases at J, with 12 bases between. This CDR3 comprises 15 residues. From germline, CDR1 is LNHDA and CDR2 SQIVND (reference sequence). CDR3 sequence: CASRGQKSSGNTIYF. The CDR3 DNA reads as TGTGCCAGTAGAGGACAGAAGAGCTCTGGAAACACCATATATTTT. Using reference TRBV19 and TRBJ1-3 for the parts outside the CDR3, the full variable domain is DGGITQSPKYLFRKEGQNVTLSCEQNLNHDAMYWYRQDPGQGLRLIYYSQIVNDFQKGDIAEGYSVSREKKESFPLTVTSAQKNPTAFYLCASRGQKSSGNTIYFGEGSWLTVV.

The DNA of the CDR3 is TGCGCCAGCAGCCAAGATCAGGGCGGGGGGGGCGCAGATACGCAGTATTTT. Translating it yields CASSQDQGGGGADTQYF. This rearrangement joins TRBV4-1 to TRBJ2-3, with TRBD2 identical over 9 bases. From germline, CDR1 is MGHRA and CDR2 YSYEKL. This CDR3 has 17 residues. Germline trimming cut 0 bases from V and 4 bases from J; bases unmatched to any gene: 8.